This T cell receptor beta chain was sequenced during a study of graft-versus-host responses after intestinal transplantation. At the level of the study: Induction using anti-thymocyte globulin, followed by tacrolimus and steroids for roughly 3 years, was given to all recipients. General study points: Analysis identified GvH clones in recipient marrow, with some appearing first in ileum or blood.

As concerns this clone: An end of the junction differs from the germline gene, which may be a read error.

Irradiated, violet-dye-labeled stimulators (around 200,000) were plated alongside around 200,000 CFSE-labeled responders. Sorted after the reaction were proliferating CFSE-low CD3+CD4+ and CD3+CD8+ responders. Some clones are missing from TCRdb's copy, which holds only in-frame ones; the method was immunoSEQ multiplex PCR. The sample yields roughly 23,000 clones, about 48% seen once. The CDR3 has 15 amino acids. Germline-derived CDR1 and CDR2 are MGHRA and YSYEKL. The sequence came from a human patient who was an organ donor for intestinal transplantation. The sequenced sample was alloreactive CD8+ T cells from a mixed lymphocyte reaction culture, obtained before transplantation. Subset given: CFSE-low proliferating T cells sorted from approximately 6-day pre-transplant mixed lymphocyte reaction (GvH or HvG direction). J is TRBJ1-3 and V is TRBV4-1, with D unresolved. CDR3: CASSHLIRSGNTIYF. In nucleotides, the CDR3 is TGTGCCAGCAGCCATCTCATTCGCTCTGGAAACACCATATATTTT.